The 27 T cell receptor beta chains below all came from one sample that was sequenced in a study of CD8+ T cells in alopecia areata. cDNA serving as the sequencing template came from extracted, reverse transcribed RNA. Repertoires were generated with immunoSEQ multiplex PCR, while TCRdb's copy carries only in-frame clones and drops some. The top ten hold 4.5% to 6% of the sample, which has some 120,000 clones, about 59% seen once. Noted treatment: oral pan-JAK inhibitor, 5-10 mg twice daily. Sequences were derived from CD4+ T cells sorted from blood, sampled at week 4, from a patient treated with tofacitinib. These receptors were taken from a human donor with alopecia areata.

In this sample, this clone turned up a few times. The CDR3 bases are TGTGCCAGCAGCTTAACGGGACAGAGCACAGATACGCAGTATTTT. Protein: CASSLTGQSTDTQYF. The chain is built from TRBV7-2 and TRBJ2-3; 7 nucleotides match TRBD1. Germline V gene sequence: CDR1 SGHTA, CDR2 FQGNSA. This CDR3 is 15 amino acids long. Trimming took 2 bases from V and 0 from J; bases not matched to a gene: 2. Filled out from reference TRBV7-2 and TRBJ2-3, the complete variable domain reads GAGVSQSPSNKVTEKGKDVELRCDPISGHTALYWYRQSLGQGLEFLIYFQGNSAPDKSGLPSDRFSAERTGGSVSTLTIQRTQQEDSAVYLCASSLTGQSTDTQYFGPGTRLTVL.

This chain connects TRBV29-1 to TRBJ1-1; 7 bases map to TRBD1. The germline V gene encodes CDR1 SQVTM and CDR2 ANQGSEA. V dropped 0 bases and J dropped 4; count of bases not matched to a gene: 8. This CDR3 spans 15 amino acids. CDR3 region: CSVEDPTGAATEAFF. The CDR3 DNA reads TGCAGCGTTGAAGATCCTACAGGGGCGGCCACTGAAGCTTTCTTT.

The chain links TRBV30 to TRBJ2-7; 10 bases map to TRBD1. The CDR3 is 13 residues long. J gave up 3 bases and V 6 bases, and 5 bases lay outside the gene matches. Germline CDR1 is GTSNPN and CDR2 is SVGIG (reference sequence). The CDR3 loop is CACTRDRGYEQYF. In DNA form, the CDR3 reads TGTGCCTGCACCCGGGACAGGGGCTACGAGCAGTACTTC.

The V and J genes are TRBV30 and TRBJ1-1, with D unclear. Trimming removed 3 bases at V and 10 bases at J, with 15 bases between. The CDR3 has 12 amino acids. Looked up from germline, CDR1 is GTSNPN and CDR2 is SVGIG (reference sequence). The CDR3 bases are TGTGCCTGGAGCGTAACCTACAACAGAGCTTTCTTT. Translation gives CAWSVTYNRAFF.

The chain carries TRBV7-8 and TRBJ2-5; 7 bases fit TRBD1. V lost 3 bases and J lost 5; bases outside the gene matches: 6. Germline loops: CDR1 SGHVS, CDR2 FQNEAQ. This CDR3 is built from 14 residues. The CDR3 bases are TGTGCCAGCAGCTTGGGACAGAGTGGGGAGACCCAGTACTTC. Amino acids: CASSLGQSGETQYF.

The chain employs TRBV6-5 and TRBJ2-2, with D hard to call. CDR3 size: 14 residues. Germline-derived CDR1 and CDR2 are MNHEY and SVGAGI. Trimming took off 5 bases at V and 0 bases at J, with 7 bases between the two ends. The CDR3 reads CASSLSANTGELFF. The CDR3 nucleotides read TGTGCCAGCAGTCTGTCAGCGAACACCGGGGAGCTGTTTTTT.

V gene TRBV7-2 combines with J gene TRBJ2-2; 11 nucleotides agree with TRBD2. J was trimmed by 1 base and V by 5 bases; bases with no gene match: 6. The CDR3 is made up of 17 amino acids. CDR1 and CDR2 (germline): SGHTA, FQGNSA. CDR3 sequence: CASSKGLADVNTGELFF. The DNA for the CDR3 is TGTGCCAGCAGCAAGGGACTAGCGGACGTGAACACCGGGGAGCTGTTTTTT.

The V call is TRBV4-2, the J call TRBJ1-2; unclear D gene. The CDR3 consists of 15 residues. Trimming took off 0 bases at V and 6 bases at J, with 14 bases between the two ends. Germline CDR1 LGHNA, CDR2 YNFKEQ. The CDR3, as DNA: TGTGCCAGCAGCCAAGATGAGGGTTACGGGGATGGCTACACCTTC. Its translation is CASSQDEGYGDGYTF.

The chain has TRBV19 and TRBJ1-2, with D unresolved. Looked up from germline, CDR1 is LNHDA and CDR2 is SQIVND (reference sequence). The CDR3 has 13 residues. V was pared by 6 bases and J by 4 bases, with 12 bases between. CDR3 sequence (DNA): TGTGCCAGTAGCGAAACTGCGAGCTATGGCTACACCTTC. Translating gives CASSETASYGYTF.

This rearrangement joins TRBV29-1 to TRBJ2-3, with D unresolved. Per germline, CDR1 SQVTM and CDR2 ANQGSEA. The CDR3 spans 13 residues. Trimming took 4 bases from V and 1 from J, leaving 9 bases between them. Here the CDR3 DNA reads TGCAGCGTTGCTTTTCCCGGCACAGATACGCAGTATTTT. Translated: CSVAFPGTDTQYF.

Regarding this clone: One junction end does not reproduce the germline sequence, and a read error may be involved. The CDR3 reads CASSSLTVSYEQYF. CDR3 coding DNA: TGTGCCAGCAGCTCCCTAACAGTCTCCTACGAACAGTACTTC. The chain has TRBV27 and TRBJ2-7, with D uncertain. CDR1 is MNHEY, CDR2 SMNVEV, per germline (reference sequence). There are 14 residues in the CDR3.

The rearrangement links TRBV29-1 to TRBJ2-2; D could derive from TRBD1 or TRBD2 (5 bases each). V gave up 6 bases and J gave up 1 base, with 9 bases separating them. CDR1 SQVTM and CDR2 ANQGSEA come from the germline V gene. The CDR3 sequence is 13 residues long. The CDR3 sequence: CSVGTLNTGELFF. In DNA, the CDR3 is TGCAGCGTCGGGACCTTGAACACCGGGGAGCTGTTTTTT.

This clone was observed a few times. The chain links TRBV4-3 to TRBJ2-2, with no clear D. Germline V gene data show CDR1 as LGHNA and CDR2 as YSLEER. The CDR3 contains 15 residues. Trimming took off 1 base at V and 5 bases at J, with 11 bases between the two ends. The CDR3 sequence: CASSQVGQRTGELFF. The CDR3 region has the DNA TGCGCCAGCAGCCAAGTCGGGCAGAGAACCGGGGAGCTGTTTTTT.

The V call is TRBV2, the J call TRBJ2-5, with 8 bases aligning to TRBD1. V lost 2 bases, J lost 5 bases, and 1 base stayed unmatched. This CDR3 contains 13 residues. In germline, CDR1 is SNHLY, CDR2 FYNNEI. CDR3 sequence: CASSERQGETQYF. Written as DNA, the CDR3 is TGTGCCAGCAGTGAAAGACAGGGGGAGACCCAGTACTTC.

The chain combines TRBV30 with TRBJ1-1; D possibly corresponds to TRBD1 (6 bases). The V end lost 4 bases, the J end lost 4 bases, and 13 bases lay between the germline ends. Germline V lookup: CDR1 GTSNPN, CDR2 SVGIG (reference sequence). The CDR3 runs to 13 residues. CDR3 protein: CAWNRERSTEAFF. The CDR3 coding sequence is TGTGCCTGGAACAGGGAAAGGAGCACTGAAGCTTTCTTT.

V usage is TRBV29-1 and J usage is TRBJ2-7, with no clear D. This CDR3 is 14 amino acids long. CDR1 is SQVTM, CDR2 ANQGSEA, per germline. V was cut by 5 bases and J by 2 bases, with 16 bases left in between. Here the CDR3 DNA reads TGCAGCGTTCCATCCCCGGACGCACCCTACGAGCAGTACTTC. This codes for CSVPSPDAPYEQYF.

The chain recombines TRBV29-1 with TRBJ2-7, with 9 bases fitting TRBD1. The germline V gene has CDR1 SQVTM and CDR2 ANQGSEA. The CDR3 runs to 13 residues. V was clipped by 1 base and J by 3 bases; unmatched bases: 1. The CDR3, as DNA: TGCAGCGTTGAAGTGACAGGGGGCTACGAGCAGTACTTC. Amino acids: CSVEVTGGYEQYF.

The rearrangement links TRBV4-3 to TRBJ1-2, with unresolved D. V was trimmed by 0 bases and J by 3 bases, leaving 8 bases between them. The V gene's germline CDR1 is LGHNA and CDR2 YSLEER. This CDR3 region has 14 residues. As DNA, the CDR3 is TGCGCCAGCAGCCAAGATACCAGTGACTATGGCTACACCTTC. It yields the protein CASSQDTSDYGYTF.

This rearrangement joins TRBV30 to TRBJ2-7; tentatively, D is TRBD1 or TRBD2 (6 bases each). Trimming took off 1 base at V and 6 bases at J, with 16 bases between the two ends. CDR1 is GTSNPN and CDR2 is SVGIG in the germline V gene (reference sequence). The CDR3 consists of 14 residues. CDR3 nucleotide sequence: TGTGCCTGGAGTGCCTCGGTCAGGGGAGGCGAGCAGTACTTC. Translating it yields CAWSASVRGGEQYF.

The J gene is TRBJ2-5, the V gene TRBV6-6; D may be TRBD1 (8 bases). CDR3 length equals 15 residues. The ends were cut back, 6 bases at V and 4 bases at J, with 18 bases in the middle. CDR1 MNHNY and CDR2 SVGAGI come from the germline V gene (reference sequence). This CDR3 is CASSYTGGGGETQYF. CDR3 nucleotide sequence: TGTGCCAGCAGCTACACAGGGGGGGGCGGAGAGACCCAGTACTTC.

The rearrangement links TRBV5-4 to TRBJ1-2; 7 bases are a match to TRBD1. Germline V CDR1 and CDR2: SGHNT, YYREEE (reference sequence). The V gene end was trimmed by 4 bases and the J gene end by 0 bases; junction bases not matched to a gene: 3. This CDR3 comprises 14 residues. The CDR3 protein is CASSEGTANYGYTF. CDR3 DNA: TGTGCCAGCAGCGAAGGGACAGCTAACTATGGCTACACCTTC.

The chain employs TRBV5-1 and TRBJ1-6; TRBD1 is a possible D gene (5 bases). The CDR3 is 14 amino acids. The ends were cut back, 4 bases at V and 6 bases at J, with 11 bases in the middle. CDR1 and CDR2 (germline): SGHRS, YFSETQ. CDR3 coding DNA: TGCGCCAGCAGCCTAGGGCAGGGTAATTCACCCCTCCACTTT. Protein sequence: CASSLGQGNSPLHF.

V is TRBV6-6 and J is TRBJ1-2; no reliable D call. Trimming cost V 6 bases and J 3 bases, with 17 bases left between them. The CDR3 totals 15 residues. CDR1 is MNHNY, CDR2 SVGAGI, per germline (reference sequence). CDR3 nucleotide sequence: TGTGCCAGCAGCCCCGAAGTGGGCCAGTACTATGGCTACACCTTC. It yields the protein CASSPEVGQYYGYTF.

CDR3: CASSLGGATDTQYF. Written as DNA, the CDR3 is TGTGCCAGCAGCCTAGGGGGGGCCACAGATACGCAGTATTTT. The V gene is TRBV7-3, the J gene TRBJ2-3; perhaps TRBD2 as D (7 bases). The CDR3 runs 14 residues. Germline assignment: CDR1 SGHTA and CDR2 FQGTGA. V was pared by 5 bases and J by 2 bases, with 11 bases between.

The V and J genes are TRBV5-1 and TRBJ2-1, with 10 bases that match TRBD2. Germline CDR1 is SGHRS and CDR2 is YFSETQ. The CDR3 length is 16 residues. The V gene end was trimmed by 1 base and the J gene end by 10 bases; junction bases not matched to a gene: 11. As DNA, the CDR3 is TGCGCCAGCAGCTTGTTACCTAGCGGGAGACCAGGGGAGCAGTTCTTC. Translated: CASSLLPSGRPGEQFF. The entire variable domain, with the rest obtained from reference TRBV5-1 and TRBJ2-1, is as follows: KAGVTQTPRYLIKTRGQQVTLSCSPISGHRSVSWYQQTPGQGLQFLFEYFSETQRNKGNFPGRFSGRQFSNSRSEMNVSTLELGDSALYLCASSLLPSGRPGEQFFGPGTRLTVL.

The chain uses TRBV6-1 and TRBJ2-1; 11 bases are a match to TRBD2. The CDR3 extends over 13 amino acids. Germline V lookup: CDR1 MNHNS, CDR2 SASEGT. V lost 5 bases, J lost 8 bases, and 2 bases stayed unmatched. This CDR3 is CASSKGLADEQFF. DNA for the CDR3: TGTGCCAGCAGTAAGGGACTAGCGGATGAGCAGTTCTTC.

There are a few counts of this clone. The chain has TRBV5-1 and TRBJ2-3; no reliable D call. Trimming shortened V by 2 bases and J by 4 bases, and 5 bases separated the two germline ends. The CDR3 consists of 12 residues. Germline-derived CDR1 and CDR2 are SGHRS and YFSETQ. This CDR3 reads CASSFSADTQYF. As DNA, the CDR3 is TGCGCCAGCAGCTTTTCGGCAGATACGCAGTATTTT.